The text below deals with one TCR beta chain. Its antigen is unidentified. This sample also contains other DNA sequences that code for the same CDR3. The data derive from a study of shared clonotypes between healthy human individuals. Sequencing used immunoSEQ multiplex PCR; TCRdb keeps in-frame clones, though not all of them. The sample carries about 2.3 million clones, less than 95% recorded once. Per the germline V gene, CDR1 is SGHVS and CDR2 is FNYEAQ. V dropped 1 base and J dropped 3 bases, with 6 bases sitting between them. This CDR3 contains 14 residues. Broader study findings: Rarefaction gave evidence that sorted-subset sequencing remained incomplete despite large depth. Generally, naive subsets (rather than memory subsets) showed larger estimated richness.

V and J are TRBV7-6 and TRBJ1-4, with D uncertain. This clonotype originated in a young man in good health. Some clones in this sample may be carry-over from other donors' samples. Sample: naive CD4+ T cells from PBMCs. Indicated subset: CD45RA+ positively selected. CDR3 DNA: TGTGCCAGCAGCTTAGGGGGTCCTAATGAAAAACTGTTTTTT. Protein product: CASSLGGPNEKLFF.